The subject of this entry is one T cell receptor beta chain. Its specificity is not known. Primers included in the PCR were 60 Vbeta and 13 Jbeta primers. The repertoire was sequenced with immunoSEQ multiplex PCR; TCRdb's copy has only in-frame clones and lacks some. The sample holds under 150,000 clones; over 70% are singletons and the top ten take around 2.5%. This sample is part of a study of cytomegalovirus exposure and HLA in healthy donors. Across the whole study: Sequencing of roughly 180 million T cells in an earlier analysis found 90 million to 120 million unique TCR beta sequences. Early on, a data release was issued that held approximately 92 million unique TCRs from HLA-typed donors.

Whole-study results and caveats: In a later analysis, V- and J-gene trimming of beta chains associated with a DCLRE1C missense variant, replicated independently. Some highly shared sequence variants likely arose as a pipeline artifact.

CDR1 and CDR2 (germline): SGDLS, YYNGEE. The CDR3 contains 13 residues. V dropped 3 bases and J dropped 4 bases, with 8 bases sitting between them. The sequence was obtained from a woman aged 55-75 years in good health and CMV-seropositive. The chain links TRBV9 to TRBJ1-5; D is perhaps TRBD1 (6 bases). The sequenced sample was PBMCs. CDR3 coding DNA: TGTGCCAGCAGCGGAAGGGGGAATCAGCCCCAGCATTTT. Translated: CASSGRGNQPQHF. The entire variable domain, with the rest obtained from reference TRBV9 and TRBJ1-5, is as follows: DSGVTQTPKHLITATGQRVTLRCSPRSGDLSVYWYQQSLDQGLQFLIQYYNGEERAKGNILERFSAQQFPDLHSELNLSSLELGDSALYFCASSGRGNQPQHFGDGTRLSIL.